This TCR beta chain came from a study of blood T cells in healthy people across ages. A J-beta primer mix and a sample-barcoded 5' primer were used in a second PCR of roughly 6 to 11 cycles. Unique molecular identifiers of 12 random nucleotides labeled each cDNA. TCRdb re-derived calls from the 5' RACE reads in MiXCR, one entry per CDR3 protein. Of roughly 830,000 distinct CDR3 sequences listed, under 80% were seen once; the top ten hold around 30%. Note on this clonotype: Antigen specificity is unknown.

The germline gives CDR1 SGHRS, CDR2 YFSETQ. The CDR3 length is 14 residues. Trimming left V 2 bases short and J 3 bases short, with 12 bases between. Donation came from healthy Caucasian individuals in Russia who were aged about 6 to 95. For every donor, a draw yielded approximately 9.9 milliliters of peripheral blood. General study results and limits: In older individuals, TCR beta diversity per million T cells was lower, falling roughly linearly with age.

Specimen: blood. The V gene is TRBV5-1, the J gene TRBJ2-7; D ambiguous. The receptor comes from a man aged 30-40 years in good health. The CDR3 reads CASSLTNFFYEQYF. Written as DNA, the CDR3 is TGCGCCAGCAGCTTAACTAATTTTTTCTACGAGCAGTACTTC.